A single sample gave rise to the 25 T cell receptor beta chains below, sequenced in a study of beta chain features in type 1 diabetes. Sequenced material consisted of expressed TCRB transcripts (all of the isolated RNA was reverse transcribed). Profiled with immunoSEQ multiplex PCR; TCRdb holds only in-frame clones, not every one. Altogether approximately 470,000 clones are present, over 25% being singletons, with the ten largest covering 0.05% to 0.07%. The material sequenced was naive CD4+ T cells from blood. The receptor source for this set is a young man in good health.

A few counts support this clone. The CDR3 DNA is TGTGCCAGCAGGCCCCCAGCACAAGAGACCCAGTACTTC. It specifies CASRPPAQETQYF. The chain couples TRBV27 to TRBJ2-5; D unresolved. The germline V gene has CDR1 MNHEY and CDR2 SMNVEV (reference sequence). The CDR3 is 13 amino acids. Trimming took 6 bases from V and 2 from J, leaving 10 bases between them.

This chain connects TRBV27 to TRBJ1-5; D unclear. With 3 bases removed from V and 6 bases from J, the gap between germline ends came to 9 bases. Germline values: CDR1 MNHEY, CDR2 SMNVEV (reference sequence). The CDR3 length is 13 residues. For the CDR3, the DNA is TGTGCCAGCAGTTTGAGGGAAGGTCAGCCCCAGCATTTT. Protein product: CASSLREGQPQHF.

The CDR3 sequence: CASPPLGIQETQYF. The CDR3 coding sequence is TGTGCCAGCCCCCCCCTCGGGATTCAAGAGACCCAGTACTTC. V usage is TRBV6-5 and J usage is TRBJ2-5; a weak D match, TRBD2 (5 bases). The CDR3 spans 14 residues. Germline CDR1 reads MNHEY; CDR2 reads SVGAGI. With 8 bases removed from V and 2 bases from J, the gap between germline ends came to 15 bases.

The V and J genes are TRBV1 and TRBJ1-1; no check of the table's D call, TRBD1, against the DNA was made. TRBV1 is a documented pseudogene. The CDR3 has 16 residues. The CDR3 here is CTSRLGPGQKNTEAFF. CDR3 bases: TGCACCAGCAGATTAGGGCCGGGACAGAAAAACACTGAAGCTTTCTTT.

V and J are TRBV30 and TRBJ1-2; 7 positions match TRBD1. The CDR3 runs to 14 residues. CDR1 and CDR2 from the germline V gene are GTSNPN and SVGIG (reference sequence). Losses at the gene ends were 5 bases for V and 8 bases for J; bases not matched to a gene: 14. The CDR3 sequence: CAWDQSQGVIGYTF. The CDR3 nucleotides are TGTGCCTGGGACCAATCGCAGGGGGTGATAGGCTACACCTTC.

The rearrangement uses TRBV30 and TRBJ2-4; D gene uncertain. The V end was cut by 4 bases, the J end by 0 bases, with 7 bases between. Germline assignment: CDR1 GTSNPN and CDR2 SVGIG (reference sequence). The CDR3 spans 13 residues. The CDR3 is CAWTPLAKNIQYF. The CDR3 nucleotides read TGTGCCTGGACACCCTTAGCCAAAAACATTCAGTACTTC.

This clone was picked up a small number of times. This chain links TRBV9 with TRBJ1-2; D unclear. The CDR3 consists of 13 residues. CDR1 SGDLS and CDR2 YYNGEE come from the germline V gene. Trimming shortened V by 0 bases and J by 5 bases, and 8 bases separated the two germline ends. In nucleotides, the CDR3 is TGTGCCAGCAGCGTAGGGGCTGCGTATGGCTACACCTTC. It encodes CASSVGAAYGYTF.

DNA of the CDR3: TGTGCCTGGAGGAAGAGACAGAGTAATGAAAAACTGTTTTTT. This gives the protein CAWRKRQSNEKLFF. The chain combines TRBV30 with TRBJ1-4, with D possibly being TRBD1 (5 bases). Germline-derived CDR1 and CDR2 are GTSNPN and SVGIG (reference sequence). V was cut by 3 bases and J by 4 bases, with 12 bases left in between. The CDR3 consists of 14 residues.

This chain uses TRBV10-3 with TRBJ2-5, with a weak D call TRBD1 (7 bases). The V gene lost 10 bases and the J gene lost 2 bases, with 20 bases spanning the gap. The CDR3 is 15 residues long. Germline CDR1 and CDR2: ENHRY and SYGVKD. The CDR3 DNA is TGTGCCACCGTACCTCAACAGGGGAGGCAAGAGACCCAGTACTTC. This encodes CATVPQQGRQETQYF.

This clone was seen a few times. The chain joins TRBV19 to TRBJ2-1, with a tentative D call TRBD2 (6 bases). This CDR3 comprises 15 residues. V was cut by 4 bases and J by 1 base, with 11 bases left in between. From germline, CDR1 is LNHDA and CDR2 SQIVND (reference sequence). CDR3 DNA sequence: TGTGCCAGTAGTACTTTAGCGGATTCCTACAATGAGCAGTTCTTC. Amino acid sequence: CASSTLADSYNEQFF.

The V call is TRBV6-5, the J call TRBJ2-1; D gene uncertain. The germline CDR1 and CDR2 sequences are MNHEY and SVGAGI. Trimming stripped 8 bases from V and 2 bases from J, with 7 bases between. The CDR3 is 12 amino acids. CDR3 in amino acids: CASGVPYNEQFF. The CDR3 nucleotides are TGTGCCAGCGGGGTCCCCTACAATGAGCAGTTCTTC.

The J gene is TRBJ2-1, the V gene TRBV7-2; TRBD2 matches at 11 bases. This CDR3 is 18 amino acids long. V was pared by 2 bases and J by 4 bases, with 10 bases of the junction left unmatched. CDR1 and CDR2 from the germline V gene are SGHTA and FQGNSA. CDR3 in DNA: TGTGCCAGCAGCTTACAGTTGCTAGCGGGAGGCGTATACAATGAGCAGTTCTTC. Protein product: CASSLQLLAGGVYNEQFF.

The chain couples TRBV9 to TRBJ1-5; 8 bases are shared with TRBD1. CDR1 SGDLS and CDR2 YYNGEE come from the germline V gene. V dropped 3 bases and J dropped 6; count of bases not matched to a gene: 5. The CDR3 has 14 amino acids. DNA of the CDR3: TGTGCCAGCAGCGGCCAGGGGGCGGGTCAGCCCCAGCATTTT. It translates to CASSGQGAGQPQHF.

In this sample, this clone turned up a few times. The CDR3: CASSSPFGELFF. In DNA form, the CDR3 reads TGTGCCAGCAGCTCCCCTTTCGGGGAGCTGTTTTTT. The chain combines TRBV11-1 with TRBJ2-2; D gene unclear. V shed 4 bases and J shed 7 bases, with 7 bases lying between them. The germline V gene encodes CDR1 SGHAT and CDR2 FQDESV (reference sequence). This CDR3 is built from 12 residues.

In its sample, this clone was seen a few times. The gene calls are TRBV15 and TRBJ1-1; 9 bases fit TRBD1. The V segment lost 4 bases and the J segment 5 bases; nucleotides outside the gene matches: 5. CDR3 length equals 14 residues. The V gene's germline CDR1 is LNHNV and CDR2 YYDKDF (reference sequence). CDR3 amino acids: CATSTDRGFTEAFF. In DNA, the CDR3 is TGTGCCACCAGCACGGACAGGGGTTTTACTGAAGCTTTCTTT.

This clone has just a few counts. V is TRBV4-1 and J is TRBJ2-4; D unresolved. With 1 base removed from V and 0 bases from J, the gap between germline ends came to 13 bases. The germline gives CDR1 MGHRA, CDR2 YSYEKL. The CDR3 extends over 17 amino acids. The CDR3 loop reads CASSQVYAVLAKNIQYF. The CDR3 DNA reads as TGCGCCAGCAGCCAAGTGTATGCAGTTCTAGCCAAAAACATTCAGTACTTC.

This clone showed up just a few times. Other DNA sequences from this sample encode an identical CDR3 as well. The chain uses TRBV7-2 and TRBJ1-1; D might be TRBD1 (6 bases). This CDR3 spans 13 amino acids. V shed 0 bases and J shed 6 bases, with 8 bases lying between them. Germline V gene data show CDR1 as SGHTA and CDR2 as FQGNSA. The CDR3 is CASSLAGGAEAFF. CDR3 in DNA: TGTGCCAGCAGCTTAGCGGGGGGCGCTGAAGCTTTCTTT.

With respect to this clone: At the DNA level, this CDR3 is encoded by other sequences in the same sample as well. The V gene is TRBV7-2, the J gene TRBJ2-1; 8 bases map to TRBD2. V shed 5 bases and J 2 bases; nucleotides not matched to a gene: 5. Per the germline V gene, CDR1 is SGHTA and CDR2 is FQGNSA. This CDR3 is 15 amino acids long. CDR3 residues: CASSLGLAAYNEQFF. The CDR3 nucleotides are TGTGCCAGCAGCCTAGGACTAGCAGCCTACAATGAGCAGTTCTTC.

This clone has just a few counts. The V gene is TRBV25-1, the J gene TRBJ2-7; D call uncertain. The V and J ends lost 1 base and 4 bases respectively, with 11 bases between them. The germline V gene has CDR1 MGHDK and CDR2 SYGVNS. The CDR3 extends over 14 amino acids. CDR3 DNA: TGTGCCAGCAGTGAATCCTTATCCGTATACGAGCAGTACTTC. It codes for CASSESLSVYEQYF.

The J gene is TRBJ2-7, the V gene TRBV10-3, with 8 bases identical to TRBD1. The CDR3 runs to 15 residues. Germline V gives CDR1 ENHRY, CDR2 SYGVKD. V was pared by 2 bases and J by 5 bases, with 8 bases of the junction left unmatched. CDR3 DNA sequence: TGTGCCATCAGTGAGGTAGGGACAGGAGACCACGAGCAGTACTTC. It yields the protein CAISEVGTGDHEQYF.

The chain has TRBV25-1 and TRBJ2-7, with 7 bases aligning to TRBD1. Germline V lookup: CDR1 MGHDK, CDR2 SYGVNS. The junction had 3 bases not matched to a gene; V was cut back by 3 bases and J by 1 base. This CDR3 spans 14 amino acids. CDR3 nucleotide sequence: TGTGCCAGCAGTGAGCTGGGACAGTCCTACGAGCAGTACTTC. Translating gives CASSELGQSYEQYF.

The rearrangement uses TRBV30 and TRBJ2-3; 7 bases are shared with TRBD1. V lost 4 bases and J lost 4; bases outside the gene matches: 8. Germline V gene lookup returns CDR1 GTSNPN and CDR2 SVGIG (reference sequence). The CDR3 consists of 14 residues. CDR3 nucleotides: TGTGCCTGGAAGGTCGACAGGGTGGCAGATACGCAGTATTTT. Translated, it gives CAWKVDRVADTQYF.

This clone has only a few counts. J is TRBJ2-3 and V is TRBV30; the D gene is possibly TRBD2 (5 bases). The CDR3 is made up of 13 amino acids. With 0 bases removed from V and 5 bases from J, the gap between germline ends came to 9 bases. Germline loops: CDR1 GTSNPN, CDR2 SVGIG (reference sequence). The CDR3 sequence is CAWSVTSGDTQYF. Here the CDR3 DNA reads TGTGCCTGGAGTGTAACCAGCGGAGATACGCAGTATTTT.

This sequence joins TRBV29-1 and TRBJ2-3; D gene uncertain. This CDR3 spans 12 amino acids. Per germline, CDR1 SQVTM and CDR2 ANQGSEA. Trimming stripped 5 bases from V and 7 bases from J, with 13 bases between. CDR3 bases: TGCAGCGTTCAATCGGGTGCCTATACGCAGTATTTT. Protein sequence: CSVQSGAYTQYF.

The genes are TRBV4-2 and TRBJ2-1, with D possibly being TRBD2 (6 bases). The CDR3 sequence is 13 residues long. CDR1 is LGHNA and CDR2 is YNFKEQ in the germline V gene. Trimming removed 5 bases at V and 8 bases at J, with 13 bases between. The CDR3: CASSRDFGDEQFF. The CDR3 nucleotides read TGTGCCAGCAGCAGGGACTTCGGCGATGAGCAGTTCTTC.